This entry features one T cell receptor beta chain sequence. Its antigen remains unknown. These data are taken from a study of vaccination effects on CD4 cells after COVID-19. Germline lookup yields CDR1 LGHDT and CDR2 YNNKEL (reference sequence). The CDR3 is made up of 14 amino acids. V was clipped by 1 base and J by 1 base, with 6 bases between them. The study's findings and limits: Marked clonal contraction was seen in infection- and vaccine-induced clones late after vaccination.

The repertoire was sequenced with immunoSEQ multiplex PCR; TCRdb's copy has only in-frame clones and lacks some. The data hold 23,000 or so clones, with roughly 81% observed a single time. ViraFEST assay sequencing came after antigen-specific CD4+ T cells were expanded with viral peptide pools. Following culture for roughly 10 days, CD4+ T cells were isolated. Subjects were given two BNT162b2 or mRNA-1273 vaccine doses. This TCR derives from a human donor who received a COVID-19 vaccine. Some clones in this sample may be carry-over from other donors' samples. The sample here was CD4+ T cells from PBMCs cultured with SARS-CoV-2 spike peptides, taken after COVID-19 vaccination. The chain recombines TRBV3-1 (or the pseudogene TRBV3-2) with TRBJ2-3, with D unclear. CDR3: CASSQVTGTDTQYF. CDR3 bases: TGTGCCAGCAGCCAAGTAACAGGCACAGATACGCAGTATTTT.